This TCR beta chain was identified in a study of blood T cell repertoires in COVID-19. Study at large: Sites across the United States, Italy and Spain contributed samples from acute and convalescent COVID-19. The analysed material was cDNA or gDNA that came from T cells, B-cell-depleted T cells, or PBMCs.

The germline V gene encodes CDR1 LNHNV and CDR2 YYDKDF (reference sequence). CDR3 length: 15 residues. V lost 1 base, J lost 1 base, and 4 bases stayed unmatched. Using immunoSEQ multiplex PCR, the repertoire was profiled, and TCRdb retains in-frame clones only, with some absent. The sample lists about 140,000 clones, 87% occurring once. The rearrangement joins TRBV15 to TRBJ2-7; TRBD2 matches at 7 bases. This receptor was identified in a human donor in a cohort sampled during active COVID-19. The sequencing sample was made of peripheral blood. The CDR3 DNA sequence: TGTGCCACCAGCAGAGGGGCTAGCGGATCCTACGAGCAGTACTTC. It is translated as CATSRGASGSYEQYF.